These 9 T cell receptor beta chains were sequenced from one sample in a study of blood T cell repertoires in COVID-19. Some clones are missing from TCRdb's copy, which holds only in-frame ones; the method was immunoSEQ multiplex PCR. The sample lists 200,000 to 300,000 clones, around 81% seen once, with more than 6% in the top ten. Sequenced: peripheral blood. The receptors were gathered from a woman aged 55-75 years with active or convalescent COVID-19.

The CDR3 coding sequence is TGTGCCAGTAGTATCACTAGCGGGGGGTTTTCCGATGAGCAGTTCTTC. Its translation is CASSITSGGFSDEQFF. V is TRBV19 and J is TRBJ2-1; 12 positions agree with TRBD2. Germline values: CDR1 LNHDA, CDR2 SQIVND (reference sequence). The CDR3 runs 16 residues. Trimming cost V 3 bases and J 8 bases; bases outside gene matches: 8.

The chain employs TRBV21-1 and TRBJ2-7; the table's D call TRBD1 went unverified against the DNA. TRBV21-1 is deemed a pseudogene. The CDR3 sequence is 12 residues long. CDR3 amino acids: CASSALRDTQYV. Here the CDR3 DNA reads TGTGCCAGCAGCGCCTTACGGGACACCCAGTACGTC.

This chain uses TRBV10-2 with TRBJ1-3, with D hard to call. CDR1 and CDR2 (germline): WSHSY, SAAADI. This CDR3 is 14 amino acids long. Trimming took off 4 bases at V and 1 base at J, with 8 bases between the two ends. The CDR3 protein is CASSVGESGNTIYF. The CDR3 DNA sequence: TGCGCCAGCAGTGTAGGAGAGTCTGGAAACACCATATATTTT.

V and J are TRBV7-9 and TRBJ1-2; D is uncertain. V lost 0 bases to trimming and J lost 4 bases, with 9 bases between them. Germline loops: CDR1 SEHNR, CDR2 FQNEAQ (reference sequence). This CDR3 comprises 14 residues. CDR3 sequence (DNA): TGTGCCAGCAGCTTAGCGAACCCTATCTATGGCTACACCTTC. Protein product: CASSLANPIYGYTF.

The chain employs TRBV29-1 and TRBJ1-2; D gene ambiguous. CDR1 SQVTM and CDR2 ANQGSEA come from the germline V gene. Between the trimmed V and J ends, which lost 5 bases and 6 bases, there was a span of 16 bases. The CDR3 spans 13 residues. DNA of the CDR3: TGCAGCGTTAGCCGGGAGGGAGGGCATGGCTACACCTTC. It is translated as CSVSREGGHGYTF. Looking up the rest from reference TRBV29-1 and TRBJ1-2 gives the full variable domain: SAVISQKPSRDICQRGTSLTIQCQVDSQVTMMFWYRQQPGQSLTLIATANQGSEATYESGFVIDKFPISRPNLTFSTLTVSNMSPEDSSIYLCSVSREGGHGYTFGSGTRLTVV.

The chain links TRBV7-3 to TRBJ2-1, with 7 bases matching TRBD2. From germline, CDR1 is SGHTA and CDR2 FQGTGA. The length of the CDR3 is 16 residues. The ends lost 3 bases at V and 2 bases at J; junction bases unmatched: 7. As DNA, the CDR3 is TGTGCCAGCAGCTTGTCTAGCGGAGCCCCCTACAATGAGCAGTTCTTC. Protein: CASSLSSGAPYNEQFF.

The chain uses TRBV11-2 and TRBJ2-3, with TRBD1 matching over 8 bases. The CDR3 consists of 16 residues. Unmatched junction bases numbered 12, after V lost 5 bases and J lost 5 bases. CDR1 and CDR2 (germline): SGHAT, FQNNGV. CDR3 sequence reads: CASSQIQGARGDTQYF. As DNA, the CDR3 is TGTGCCAGCAGCCAGATTCAGGGGGCCCGGGGAGATACGCAGTATTTT.

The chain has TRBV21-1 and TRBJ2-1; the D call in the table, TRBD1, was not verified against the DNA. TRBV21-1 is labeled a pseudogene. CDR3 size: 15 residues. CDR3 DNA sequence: TGTGCCAGCAGCAATACAGGGGGCCCCCACAATGAGCAGTTCTTC. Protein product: CASSNTGGPHNEQFF.

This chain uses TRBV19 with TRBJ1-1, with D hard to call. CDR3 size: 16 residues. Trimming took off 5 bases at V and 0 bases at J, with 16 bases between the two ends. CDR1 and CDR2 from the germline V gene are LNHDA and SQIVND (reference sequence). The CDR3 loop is CASSPRMTPLNTEAFF. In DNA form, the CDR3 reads TGTGCCAGTAGTCCTCGAATGACACCACTGAACACTGAAGCTTTCTTT.